The 14 T cell receptor beta chains given below trace back to one sample, sequenced in a study of shared clonotypes between healthy human individuals. The method was immunoSEQ multiplex PCR; TCRdb's version includes in-frame clones alone and lacks a portion of them. The top ten clones hold about 1.1% of a sample with about 2 million clones, about 95% of them seen once. Naive CD8 cells comprised CD45RO-negative, CCR7-positively selected cells, excluding terminally differentiated effector memory CD45RA+ cells. Specimen: naive CD8+ T cells sorted from blood. The receptors come from a man between 18 and 29 years old in good health.

This clone showed up just once. The sample contains more than one DNA sequence encoding this CDR3. The rearrangement links TRBV27 to TRBJ1-5; D is possibly TRBD1 (6 bases). Germline V CDR1 and CDR2: MNHEY, SMNVEV (reference sequence). This CDR3 is 14 amino acids long. Trimming shortened V by 3 bases and J by 2 bases, and 8 bases separated the two germline ends. CDR3 protein: CASSFEGGNQPQHF. The CDR3 nucleotides read TGTGCCAGCAGTTTTGAGGGGGGCAATCAGCCCCAGCATTTT.

The rearrangement links TRBV5-6 to TRBJ1-2; TRBD1 is a possible D gene (6 bases). Germline V gene sequence: CDR1 SGHDT, CDR2 YYEEEE. This CDR3 has 14 amino acids. Trimming removed 2 bases at V and 4 bases at J, with 12 bases between. CDR3 sequence (DNA): TGTGCCAGCAGCTTCCCGGACAGTTCCTATGGCTACACCTTC. Amino acid sequence: CASSFPDSSYGYTF. Filled out from reference TRBV5-6 and TRBJ1-2, the complete variable domain reads DAGVTQSPTHLIKTRGQQVTLRCSPKSGHDTVSWYQQALGQGPQFIFQYYEEEERQRGNFPDRFSGHQFPNYSSELNVNALLLGDSALYLCASSFPDSSYGYTFGSGTRLTVV.

The table lists this clone with a count of one. J is TRBJ2-7 and V is TRBV7-6; D may be TRBD2 (5 bases). In germline, CDR1 is SGHVS, CDR2 FNYEAQ. V lost 2 bases to trimming and J lost 3 bases, with 11 bases between them. There are 14 residues in the CDR3. CDR3 in DNA: TGTGCCAGCAGCTTACGCCGGGATTACTACGAGCAGTACTTC. Amino acid sequence: CASSLRRDYYEQYF.

This clone was recorded once. J is TRBJ1-2 and V is TRBV29-1; no definite D call. Trimming left V 5 bases short and J 7 bases short, with 8 bases between. CDR3 length equals 10 residues. The germline gives CDR1 SQVTM, CDR2 ANQGSEA. CDR3 protein: CSVHAGGYTF. The CDR3 nucleotides are TGCAGCGTTCATGCTGGTGGCTACACCTTC.

This clone appeared a single time. The genes are TRBV7-9 and TRBJ2-1, with 7 bases that match TRBD1. The germline V gene encodes CDR1 SEHNR and CDR2 FQNEAQ (reference sequence). Trimming cost V 1 base and J 8 bases; bases outside gene matches: 8. CDR3 length: 15 amino acids. CDR3 sequence reads: CASSLGEGAHHEQFF. Here the CDR3 DNA reads TGTGCCAGCAGCTTAGGAGAGGGGGCTCACCATGAGCAGTTCTTC.

The chain combines TRBV15 with TRBJ2-7; 8 bases line up with TRBD1. V was pared by 3 bases and J by 3 bases, with 7 bases of the junction left unmatched. The CDR3 has 15 amino acids. Germline values: CDR1 LNHNV, CDR2 YYDKDF (reference sequence). This CDR3 is CATSSAGQGNYEQYF. The CDR3 coding sequence is TGTGCCACCAGCAGTGCTGGACAGGGAAACTACGAGCAGTACTTC.

This clone has a single count. Other DNA sequences in this sample translate to the same CDR3. J is TRBJ1-1 and V is TRBV29-1, with no clear D. CDR1 is SQVTM, CDR2 ANQGSEA, per germline. The CDR3 sequence is 11 residues long. Trimming stripped 0 bases from V and 4 bases from J, with 3 bases between. DNA of the CDR3: TGCAGCGTTGAAGATCTCACTGAAGCTTTCTTT. Amino acids: CSVEDLTEAFF.

The rearrangement links TRBV7-9 to TRBJ2-7; D ambiguous. V shed 5 bases and J shed 3 bases, with 8 bases lying between them. CDR3 length equals 12 residues. The germline V gene encodes CDR1 SEHNR and CDR2 FQNEAQ (reference sequence). CDR3 in amino acids: CASSNDIYEQYF. Here the CDR3 DNA reads TGTGCCAGCAGCAATGACATCTACGAGCAGTACTTC.

This chain joins TRBV7-3 and TRBJ2-1; TRBD2 agrees at 9 bases. The trim removed 4 bases at V and 10 bases at J, leaving 11 bases unmatched. The CDR3 length is 15 residues. The V gene's germline CDR1 is SGHTA and CDR2 FQGTGA. Written as DNA, the CDR3 is TGTGCCAGCAGCTCCAACCTCGGACTAGCGCGCGAGCAGTTCTTC. Translating gives CASSSNLGLAREQFF.

V and J are TRBV4-2 and TRBJ2-1, with D unclear. There are 16 residues in the CDR3. Trimming removed 0 bases from V and 8 bases from J, with 17 bases in between. Germline V CDR1 and CDR2: LGHNA, YNFKEQ. Here the CDR3 DNA reads TGTGCCAGCAGCCAAGATCAGTATAGTACGGTCTATGAGCAGTTCTTC. It encodes CASSQDQYSTVYEQFF.

The rearrangement uses TRBV10-3 and TRBJ2-5; TRBD1 might be the D (5 bases). The CDR3 is 15 amino acids. Germline V gives CDR1 ENHRY, CDR2 SYGVKD. Trimming took 3 bases from V and 1 from J, leaving 12 bases between them. CDR3 sequence: CAISDTAGIQETQYF. CDR3 in DNA: TGTGCCATCAGTGACACCGCAGGGATCCAAGAGACCCAGTACTTC.

This clone came up once. The V gene is TRBV4-1, the J gene TRBJ2-1; no clear D. V was shortened by 4 bases and J by 9 bases, with 16 bases between the two germline ends. This CDR3 has 14 amino acids. The germline V gene has CDR1 MGHRA and CDR2 YSYEKL. CDR3 coding DNA: TGCGCCAGCAGCCGCTGGGCCGGTGAAGTTGAGCAGTTCTTC. This sequence encodes CASSRWAGEVEQFF.

This chain links TRBV7-9 with TRBJ1-1; no clear D gene. The CDR3 has 13 residues. The ends were cut back, 3 bases at V and 4 bases at J, with 9 bases in the middle. Germline CDR1 reads SEHNR; CDR2 reads FQNEAQ (reference sequence). CDR3 sequence (DNA): TGTGCCAGCAGCTTTCTCAAGAGCACTGAAGCTTTCTTT. It yields the protein CASSFLKSTEAFF.

This chain connects TRBV2 to TRBJ2-1, with 9 bases aligning to TRBD1. The CDR3 is made up of 14 amino acids. CDR1 and CDR2 (germline): SNHLY, FYNNEI. Trimming removed 7 bases from V and 2 bases from J; junction bases left unmatched: 3. CDR3 nucleotide sequence: TGTGCCAGCATCCGGACAGGGGCCTACAATGAGCAGTTCTTC. Translated, it gives CASIRTGAYNEQFF.